This T cell receptor beta chain appears in the sequencing data of a study of T cell repertoires in cytomegalovirus infection. This clonotype was seen a handful of times. The antigen is unknown. With V trimmed by 3 bases and J by 6 bases, 11 bases remained unmatched. This CDR3 has 17 amino acids. Per germline, CDR1 SGHTA and CDR2 FQGNSA. TCRdb re-analysed the reads in MiXCR, keeping a single row per CDR3 protein. The table has about 160,000 distinct CDR3 sequences, about 22% seen once; the top ten hold under 30%. The sample here was CD8+ T cells from cultured PBMCs, taken from culture after CMV antigen stimulation. The chain is built from TRBV7-2 and TRBJ1-6; TRBD1 matches at 7 bases. The sequence came from a human donor in good health (CMV status not recorded). Some clones in this sample may be carry-over from other donors' samples. CDR3 DNA: TGTGCCAGCAGCTTTTATAGCGTGACAGGGCTTAATTCACCCCTCCACTTT. This sequence encodes CASSFYSVTGLNSPLHF.